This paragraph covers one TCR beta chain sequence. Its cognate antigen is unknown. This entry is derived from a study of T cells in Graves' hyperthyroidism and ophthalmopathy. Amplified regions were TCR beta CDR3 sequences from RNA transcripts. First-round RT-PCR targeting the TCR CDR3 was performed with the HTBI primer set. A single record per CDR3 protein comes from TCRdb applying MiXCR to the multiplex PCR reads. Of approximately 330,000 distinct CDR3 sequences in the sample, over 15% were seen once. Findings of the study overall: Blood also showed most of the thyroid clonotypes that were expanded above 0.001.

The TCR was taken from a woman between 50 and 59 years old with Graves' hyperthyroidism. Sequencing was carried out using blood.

CDR3 protein: CASSFNLQSTDTQYF. The CDR3 coding sequence is TGCGCCAGCAGCTTTAACCTCCAGAGCACAGATACGCAGTATTTT. The chain joins TRBV5-1 to TRBJ2-3; D not resolved. Germline CDR1 is SGHRS and CDR2 is YFSETQ. The CDR3 is 15 amino acids. V was shortened by 2 bases and J by 0 bases, with 10 bases between the two germline ends.